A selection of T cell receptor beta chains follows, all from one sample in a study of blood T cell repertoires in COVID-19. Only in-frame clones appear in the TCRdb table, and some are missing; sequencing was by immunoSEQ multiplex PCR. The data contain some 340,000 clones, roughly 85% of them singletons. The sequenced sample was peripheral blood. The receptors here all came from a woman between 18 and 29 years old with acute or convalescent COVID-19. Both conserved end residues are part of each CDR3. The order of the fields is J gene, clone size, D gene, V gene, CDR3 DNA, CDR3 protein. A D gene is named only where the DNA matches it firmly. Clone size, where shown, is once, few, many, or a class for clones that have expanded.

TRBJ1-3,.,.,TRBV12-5,TGTGCTAGTGGTTTGAAGGGGCTGTCTGGAAACACCATATATTTT,CASGLKGLSGNTIYF
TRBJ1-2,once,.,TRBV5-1,TGCGCCAGCAGCTTGGCCGGCAGGGGAGGGTCCTATGGCTACACCTTC,CASSLAGRGGSYGYTF
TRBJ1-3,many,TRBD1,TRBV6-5,TGTGCCAGCAAACGAGGGGGCCGAGACACCATATATTTT,CASKRGGRDTIYF
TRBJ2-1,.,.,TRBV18,TGTGCCAGCTCACCACCCACAGGGAGGGACAATGAGCAGTTCTTC,CASSPPTGRDNEQFF
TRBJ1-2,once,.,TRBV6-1,TGTGCCAGCAGTGAACGGAGGGGAGGGTATGGCTACACCTTC,CASSERRGGYGYTF
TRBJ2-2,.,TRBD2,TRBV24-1,TGTGCCACCAGTTCACGAGCGGGGGCCACCGGGGAGCTGTTTTTT,CATSSRAGATGELFF
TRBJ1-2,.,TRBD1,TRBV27,TGTGCCAGCAGCATACAGGGGGGCGGGGGAGGCTACACCTTC,CASSIQGGGGGYTF
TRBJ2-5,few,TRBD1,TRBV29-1,TGCAGCGTTGAAGAGGGACAGGCATTCCAAGAGACCCAGTACTTC,CSVEEGQAFQETQYF
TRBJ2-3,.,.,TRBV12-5,TGTGCTAGTCATGGCGGGATTTCAGATACGCAGTATTTT,CASHGGISDTQYF
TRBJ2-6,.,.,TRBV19,TGTGCCAGTAGTATCGGCGGTTCCGCCTCTGGGGCCAACGTCCTGACTTTC,CASSIGGSASGANVLTF
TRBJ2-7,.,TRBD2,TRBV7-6,TGTGCCAGCAGCTCGGGACTAGCGGGAGGACCGACCTACGAGCAGTACTTC,CASSSGLAGGPTYEQYF
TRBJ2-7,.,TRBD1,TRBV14,TGTGCCAGCAGCCAAACTGGACAGGCCCATCGATACGAGCAGTACTTC,CASSQTGQAHRYEQYF
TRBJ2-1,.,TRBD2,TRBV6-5,TGTGCCAGCATTGGGTGGGCTAGCGGGAGCTATGAGCAGTTCTTC,CASIGWASGSYEQFF
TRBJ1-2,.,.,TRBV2,TGTGCCAGCAGTGAAGCCGGGACATTTGCACCCTATGGCTACACCTTC,CASSEAGTFAPYGYTF
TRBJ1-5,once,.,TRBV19,TGTGCCAGTAGTCTGACAAGCAATCAGCCCCAGCATTTT,CASSLTSNQPQHF
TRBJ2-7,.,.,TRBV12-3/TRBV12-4,TGTGCCAGCCGGACAGACTCCTACGAGCAGTACTTC,CASRTDSYEQYF
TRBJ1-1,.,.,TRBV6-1,TGTGCCAGCAGTGAGAGGCCAATACCGGGCACTGAAGCTTTCTTT,CASSERPIPGTEAFF
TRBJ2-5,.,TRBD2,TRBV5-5,TGTGCCAGCAGCTCTAGACTAGCGGGGGCGACCCAAGAGACCCAGTACTTC,CASSSRLAGATQETQYF
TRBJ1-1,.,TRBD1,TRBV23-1,TGCGCCAGCAGTCAAGAATTCGGACAGGGGGAGAACACTGAAGCTTTCTTT,CASSQEFGQGENTEAFF
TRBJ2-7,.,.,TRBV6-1,TGTGCCAGCAGTGAACCTTACGAGCAGTACTTC,CASSEPYEQYF
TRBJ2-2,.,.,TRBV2,TGTGCCAGCAGTAAGGGGGAGATCAACACCGGGGAGCTGTTTTTT,CASSKGEINTGELFF
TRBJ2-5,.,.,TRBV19,TGTGCCAGTAGTCGCGGAGGGGGGGCTCGGGAGACCCAGTACTTC,CASSRGGGARETQYF
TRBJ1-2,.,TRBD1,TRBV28,TGTGCCAGCAGATCCGGACAGGGGGCAGGGGGCTACACCTTC,CASRSGQGAGGYTF
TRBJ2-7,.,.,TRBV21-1,TGTGCCAGCAGCAAACACTCCTACGAGCAGTACTTC,CASSKHSYEQYF
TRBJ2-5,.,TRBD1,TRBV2,TGTGCCAGCAGTGTTGGGACAGGGGGCGGACGAGAGACCCAGTACTTC,CASSVGTGGGRETQYF
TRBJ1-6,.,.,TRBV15,TGTGCCACCAGCAGAGTCGGACAGCTGAATTCACCCCTCCACTTT,CATSRVGQLNSPLHF
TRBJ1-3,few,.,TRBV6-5,TGCGGTACATGGAGGGAAGTCGGAAACACCATATATTTT,CGTWREVGNTIYF
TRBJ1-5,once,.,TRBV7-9,TGTGCCAGCAGCTATTTATCAGATAATCAGCCCCAGCATTTT,CASSYLSDNQPQHF
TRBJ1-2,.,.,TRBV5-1,TGCGCCAGCGGGCCCGACTACGAGGACTACACCTTC,CASGPDYEDYTF
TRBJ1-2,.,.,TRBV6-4,TGTGCCAGCAGTGCTACTCCCCCTAACTATGGCTACACCTTC,CASSATPPNYGYTF
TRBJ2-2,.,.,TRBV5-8,TGTGCCAGCAGCTGCCACCTCGGGGGAGGGGAGCTGTTTTTT,CASSCHLGGGELFF